The source of this T cell receptor beta chain is a study of OX40 agonist ivuxolimab in advanced cancers. Study-wide findings and caveats: The authors also found low normalized T-cell clonal expansion in some nonresponders. The investigators did not determine what antigen specificity the expanded peripheral T cells had.

The repertoire was sequenced with immunoSEQ multiplex PCR; TCRdb's copy has only in-frame clones and lacks some. The sample includes 55,000 to 70,000 clones, approximately 86% seen only once; the top ten take more than 0.8%. Worth noting for this clone: What it binds is unknown.

The V gene end was trimmed by 2 bases and the J gene end by 5 bases; junction bases not matched to a gene: 12. From germline, CDR1 is SGHVS and CDR2 FQNEAQ. There are 18 residues in the CDR3. Baseline, cycle 4 day 1, and cycle 7 day 1 were the blood sampling points. Sequenced here: CD4+ or CD8+ T cells sorted from blood, sampled in a trial of the OX40 agonist ivuxolimab. The chain is built from TRBV7-8 and TRBJ2-1, with TRBD2 matching over 10 bases. This receptor was obtained from an adult with an advanced solid tumor such as melanoma, head and neck, liver or kidney cancer. The CDR3 here is CASSLPLRLAGVNNEQFF. As DNA, the CDR3 is TGTGCCAGCAGCTTACCCCTTCGACTAGCGGGCGTTAACAATGAGCAGTTCTTC.